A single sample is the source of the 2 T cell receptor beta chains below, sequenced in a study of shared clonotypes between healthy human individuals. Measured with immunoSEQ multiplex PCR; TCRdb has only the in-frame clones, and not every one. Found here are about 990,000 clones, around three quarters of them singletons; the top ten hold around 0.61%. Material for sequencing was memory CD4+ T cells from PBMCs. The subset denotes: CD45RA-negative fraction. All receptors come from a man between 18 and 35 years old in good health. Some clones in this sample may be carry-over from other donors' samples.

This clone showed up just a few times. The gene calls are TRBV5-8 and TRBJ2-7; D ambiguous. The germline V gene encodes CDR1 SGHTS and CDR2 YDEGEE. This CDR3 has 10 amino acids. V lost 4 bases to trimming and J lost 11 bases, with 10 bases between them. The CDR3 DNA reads TGTGCCAGCAGCGCGGAAGGAAAGTACTTC. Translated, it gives CASSAEGKYF.

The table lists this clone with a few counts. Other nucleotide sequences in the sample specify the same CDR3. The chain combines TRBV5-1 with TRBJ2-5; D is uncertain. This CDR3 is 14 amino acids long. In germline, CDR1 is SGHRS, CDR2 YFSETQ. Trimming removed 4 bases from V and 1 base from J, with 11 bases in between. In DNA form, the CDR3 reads TGCGCCAGCAGCCCCGACCCTGCCCAAGAGACCCAGTACTTC. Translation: CASSPDPAQETQYF.